These T cell receptor beta chains were read from a single sample in a study of T cell changes during pregnancy in multiple sclerosis. Using immunoSEQ multiplex PCR, the repertoire was profiled, and TCRdb retains in-frame clones only, with some absent. Here the sample spans 60,000 to 90,000 clones, around 93% being singletons. Sequencing was performed on peripheral blood, taken after pregnancy. These TCRs come from a female donor in good health, enrolled as a control in a pregnancy study. The CDR3 runs from the conserved cysteine through the conserved F or W. The D gene is left open where the match is weak. Expanded clones are given a class, and other clones once, few, many or no size at all.

TRBJ1-2,TRBD1,TRBV28,.,CASMGTGGIGGYTF,TGTGCCAGCATGGGGACAGGGGGCATTGGTGGCTACACCTTC
TRBJ2-7,.,TRBV7-9,.,CASSLLGAYEQYF,TGTGCCAGCAGCTTACTGGGAGCCTACGAGCAGTACTTC
TRBJ2-3,TRBD2,TRBV9,.,CASSTPGTSPTDTQYF,TGTGCCAGCAGCACCCCCGGGACTAGCCCCACAGATACGCAGTATTTT
TRBJ1-3,.,TRBV6-5,.,CASSQTVLWGNTIYF,TGTGCCAGCAGCCAAACGGTCCTCTGGGGAAACACCATATATTTT
TRBJ1-1,.,TRBV27,once,CASSVNRAFIMNTEAFF,TGTGCCAGCAGCGTGAACAGGGCGTTTATAATGAACACTGAAGCTTTCTTT
TRBJ2-3,.,TRBV5-1,.,CASSLAGLADTQYF,TGCGCCAGCAGCTTGGCCGGACTGGCAGATACGCAGTATTTT
TRBJ2-5,.,TRBV30,once,CAWSRGKETQYF,TGTGCCTGGAGTAGGGGGAAAGAGACCCAGTACTTC
TRBJ1-2,.,TRBV20-1,.,CSAREAPGYTF,TGCAGTGCTAGGGAGGCTCCTGGCTACACCTTC
TRBJ2-3,TRBD2,TRBV19,.,CASSATSGSGYTQYF,TGTGCCAGTAGTGCGACTAGCGGGAGTGGTTATACGCAGTATTTT
TRBJ1-5,.,TRBV7-8,.,CASSLDPSGNQPQHF,TGTGCCAGCAGCTTAGACCCCAGTGGCAATCAGCCCCAGCATTTT
TRBJ1-4,.,TRBV6-6,.,CASSYEAGAVGLFF,TGTGCCAGCAGTTACGAGGCAGGGGCGGTAGGACTGTTTTTT
TRBJ2-5,TRBD2,TRBV30,.,CAWSETSGQETQYF,TGTGCCTGGAGCGAGACTAGCGGGCAAGAGACCCAGTACTTC
TRBJ2-1,TRBD2,TRBV30,.,CAWRGLAGHNEQFF,TGTGCCTGGAGAGGGCTAGCGGGGCACAATGAGCAGTTCTTC
TRBJ2-2,.,TRBV10-3,.,CAIRGTGYGELFF,TGTGCCATCAGAGGGACTGGATACGGGGAGCTGTTTTTT
TRBJ2-1,.,TRBV7-9,.,CASSLARSYNEQFF,TGTGCCAGCAGCCTCGCGAGGTCCTACAATGAGCAGTTCTTC
TRBJ2-1,.,TRBV21-1,once,CASSKVSGRSSYNEQFF,TGTGCCAGCAGCAAGGTTAGCGGGAGGAGCTCCTACAATGAGCAGTTCTTC
TRBJ2-7,.,TRBV18,.,CASSPRQPTYEQYF,TGTGCCAGCTCACCGAGGCAGCCTACCTACGAGCAGTACTTC
TRBJ2-2,.,TRBV30,once,CAWSPAQGLRELFF,TGTGCCTGGAGCCCCGCCCAGGGATTGCGGGAGCTGTTTTTT
TRBJ2-2,TRBD1,TRBV11-3,.,CASSSDRGNTGELFF,TGTGCCAGCAGCTCCGACAGGGGGAACACCGGGGAGCTGTTTTTT
TRBJ1-1,TRBD1,TRBV9,.,CASKKEGTGNTEAFF,TGTGCCAGCAAAAAGGAAGGGACAGGAAACACTGAAGCTTTCTTT
TRBJ2-3,TRBD2,TRBV29-1,.,CSVESGGASDTQYF,TGCAGCGTTGAGAGCGGGGGCGCCTCAGATACGCAGTATTTT
TRBJ2-5,TRBD1,TRBV7-9,.,CASRSAGQGAPWETQYF,TGTGCCAGCAGAAGCGCCGGACAGGGGGCGCCCTGGGAGACCCAGTACTTC
TRBJ2-3,.,TRBV4-3,.,CASSQDPGYLTDTQYF,TGCGCCAGCAGCCAAGACCCGGGGTATCTCACAGATACGCAGTATTTT
TRBJ2-4,.,TRBV30,.,CACVQGANIQYF,TGTGCCTGTGTCCAGGGCGCAAACATTCAGTACTTC
TRBJ1-3,.,TRBV4-3,.,CASSQGRWDYSSGNTIYF,TGCGCCAGCAGCCAAGGAAGGTGGGACTATTCCTCTGGAAACACCATATATTTT
TRBJ2-1,TRBD1,TRBV11-2,.,CASSVHRGVSNEQFF,TGTGCCAGCAGCGTCCACAGGGGGGTGAGCAATGAGCAGTTCTTC
TRBJ1-1,.,TRBV2,.,CASRQNREGYINTEAFF,TGTGCCAGCAGACAAAACAGGGAAGGGTACATAAACACTGAAGCTTTCTTT
TRBJ2-3,.,TRBV5-1,.,CASKWATGTDTQYF,TGCGCCAGCAAATGGGCTACAGGAACAGATACGCAGTATTTT
TRBJ1-2,.,TRBV5-6,.,CASSLPGAWRGYGYTF,TGTGCCAGCAGCTTACCTGGGGCTTGGCGGGGCTATGGCTACACCTTC
TRBJ2-7,TRBD2,TRBV5-4,.,CASSRRLAAIDSYEQYF,TGTGCCAGCAGCAGAAGACTAGCGGCTATAGACTCCTACGAGCAGTACTTC
TRBJ2-3,TRBD2,TRBV7-2,.,CASSPGTSFFEDTQYF,TGTGCCAGCAGCCCTGGGACTAGCTTTTTCGAAGATACGCAGTATTTT
TRBJ1-5,.,TRBV30,.,CAWSVFVGGGWGNQPQHF,TGTGCCTGGAGTGTCTTTGTAGGGGGGGGCTGGGGCAATCAGCCCCAGCATTTT
TRBJ2-1,TRBD2,TRBV5-4,.,CASSLVASGRNEQFF,TGTGCCAGCAGCTTGGTGGCTAGCGGGAGGAATGAGCAGTTCTTC
TRBJ2-1,TRBD2,TRBV4-1,.,CASSQVGSGRADEQFF,TGCGCCAGCAGCCAAGTCGGTAGCGGGAGGGCCGATGAGCAGTTCTTC
TRBJ2-7,TRBD2,TRBV15,.,CATAGGLPYEQYF,TGTGCCACTGCGGGGGGGCTTCCCTACGAGCAGTACTTC
TRBJ2-1,.,TRBV27,.,CASSLKAEYSYNEQFF,TGTGCCAGCAGTTTAAAAGCTGAATACTCCTACAATGAGCAGTTCTTC
TRBJ2-7,TRBD2,TRBV6-5,.,CASSSLAGIYEQYF,TGTGCCAGCAGTTCACTAGCGGGGATCTACGAGCAGTACTTC
TRBJ2-5,TRBD1,TRBV4-1,.,CASSQGTGVGETQYF,TGCGCCAGCAGCCAAGGGACAGGGGTAGGGGAGACCCAGTACTTC
TRBJ2-7,.,TRBV6-1,.,CASSVDRFSYEQYF,TGTGCCAGCAGTGTCGACAGGTTCTCCTACGAGCAGTACTTC
TRBJ2-7,TRBD1,TRBV18,.,CASSPGTGALEQYF,TGTGCCAGCTCTCCCGGGACAGGGGCCCTCGAGCAGTACTTC
TRBJ2-1,.,TRBV27,.,CASRSLQGLSSYNEQFF,TGTGCCAGCAGGAGTCTACAGGGCCTAAGCTCCTACAATGAGCAGTTCTTC
TRBJ2-1,.,TRBV5-1,.,CASSLVGGWDEQFF,TGCGCCAGCAGCTTGGTGGGGGGTTGGGATGAGCAGTTCTTC
TRBJ1-1,.,TRBV16,few,CASSHQLTEAFF,TGTGCCAGCAGCCATCAACTTACTGAAGCTTTCTTT
TRBJ2-7,.,TRBV5-4,.,CASSLEQGLFGEQYF,TGTGCCAGCAGCTTAGAACAGGGATTATTTGGCGAGCAGTACTTC
TRBJ1-1,.,TRBV5-5,.,CASISLNTEAFF,TGTGCCAGCATATCGTTGAACACTGAAGCTTTCTTT
TRBJ2-1,.,TRBV2,.,CASTGVSSYNEQFF,TGTGCCAGCACGGGGGTTAGCTCCTACAATGAGCAGTTCTTC
TRBJ2-2,TRBD2,TRBV5-5,few,CASSWTSVNTGELFF,TGTGCCAGCAGCTGGACTAGCGTGAACACCGGGGAGCTGTTTTTT
TRBJ2-5,.,TRBV28,.,CASGLRQETQYF,TGTGCCAGCGGACTACGCCAAGAGACCCAGTACTTC
TRBJ1-2,.,TRBV4-2,.,CASSLEASFYGYTF,TGTGCCAGCAGCCTAGAGGCTTCGTTCTATGGCTACACCTTC
TRBJ1-1,.,TRBV14,.,CASSPRRGRVGTEAFF,TGTGCCAGCAGCCCAAGGAGAGGCAGGGTGGGCACTGAAGCTTTCTTT
TRBJ2-4,.,TRBV9,.,CASSPWGDKNIQYF,TGTGCCAGCAGCCCCTGGGGGGACAAAAACATTCAGTACTTC